One T cell receptor (beta chain) is described in this entry. Some clones are missing from TCRdb's copy, which holds only in-frame ones; the method was immunoSEQ multiplex PCR. The table records about 98,000 clones, 82% of them present only once. These data are taken from a study of control samples from healthy donors and cancer patients. This CDR3 is built from 14 residues. With V trimmed by 2 bases and J by 5 bases, 8 bases remained unmatched. Germline-derived CDR1 and CDR2 are GTSNPN and SVGIG (reference sequence). The sequenced material came from blood. The receptor's source is a man aged 55 to 69 in good health. The chain combines TRBV30 with TRBJ1-2; TRBD1 aligns across 7 bases. CDR3 loop: CAWSRTGREYGYTF. DNA for the CDR3: TGTGCCTGGAGTCGGACAGGCCGGGAATATGGCTACACCTTC.